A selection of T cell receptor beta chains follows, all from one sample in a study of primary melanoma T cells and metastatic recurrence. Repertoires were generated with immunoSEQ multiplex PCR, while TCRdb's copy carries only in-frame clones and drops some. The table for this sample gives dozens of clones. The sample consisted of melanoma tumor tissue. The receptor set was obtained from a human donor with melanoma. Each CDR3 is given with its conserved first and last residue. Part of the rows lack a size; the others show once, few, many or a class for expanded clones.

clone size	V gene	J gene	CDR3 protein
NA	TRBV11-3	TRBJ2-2	CASSFTSPPNTGELFF
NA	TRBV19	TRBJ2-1	CASSTLTGGYNEQFF
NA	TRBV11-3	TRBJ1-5	CASSFEGIEQPQHF
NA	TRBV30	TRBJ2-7	CAWSSWDGRYEQYF
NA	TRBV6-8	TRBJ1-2	CASSYDMGQDYGYTF
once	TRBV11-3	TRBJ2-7	CASSLVPSAILYEQYF
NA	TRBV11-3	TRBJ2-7	CASSLGQGVTYEQYF
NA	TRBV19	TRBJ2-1	CASAGQAGGTFWDEQFF
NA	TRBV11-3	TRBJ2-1	CASIPPGTSVDEQFF
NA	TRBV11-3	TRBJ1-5	CASSATGAGNQPQHF
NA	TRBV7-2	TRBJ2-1	CASSSSGVNEQFF
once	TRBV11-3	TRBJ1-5	CASSATEAGNQPQHF
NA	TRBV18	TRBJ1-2	CASSPAPTGGYTF
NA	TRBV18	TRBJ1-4	CASSPGSNEKLFF
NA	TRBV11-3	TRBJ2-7	CASSSTVSSYEQYF
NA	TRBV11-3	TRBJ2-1	CVSSPGQSSYNEQFF
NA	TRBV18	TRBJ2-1	CASSRPGLSNNEQFF